This passage covers 10 T cell receptor beta chains from one sample sequenced in a study of T cells after yellow fever vaccination. TCRdb reanalysed the 5' RACE reads using MiXCR and keeps one entry per CDR3 protein. The sample has about 500,000 distinct CDR3 sequences, roughly a sixth seen once. This sample comprised PBMCs, obtained less than 6 days after the first yellow fever vaccination. All receptors derive from a young man who received the YFV17D yellow fever vaccine.

This clonotype came up a few times. Its ends do not fully match the called genes, so a read error is possible. The CDR3 DNA is TGCGCCAGCAGCTTGGACTCAGGCCTGGCGGTTTTT. Encoded protein: CASSLDSGLAVF. The chain carries TRBV5-1 and TRBJ1-4; no firm D call. Looked up from germline, CDR1 is SGHRS and CDR2 is YFSETQ. CDR3 size: 12 residues.

In this sample, this clonotype turned up a few times. In DNA, the CDR3 is TGTGCCAGCAATTGGTCCCCCTCTGGGGCCAACGTCCTGACTTTC. Protein product: CASNWSPSGANVLTF. The chain has TRBV12-3 or TRBV12-4 and TRBJ2-6, with no clear D. There are 15 residues in the CDR3. V was pared by 7 bases and J by 0 bases, with 10 bases between.

At least ten counts were recorded for this clonotype. This sequence joins TRBV4-3 and TRBJ2-1, with a possible D match to TRBD2 (6 bases). This CDR3 is built from 15 residues. CDR1 LGHNA and CDR2 YSLEER come from the germline V gene. V lost 4 bases and J lost 0, with 10 bases in between. CDR3 DNA: TGCGCCAGCAGCCCAGGGACTCCCTCCTACAATGAGCAGTTCTTC. Translation gives CASSPGTPSYNEQFF.

This clonotype has just a few counts. The chain uses TRBV7-7 and TRBJ2-7, with TRBD2 matching 9 bases. Unmatched junction bases numbered 8, after V lost 5 bases and J lost 3 bases. CDR1 is SSHAT and CDR2 is FNYEAQ in the germline V gene (reference sequence). This CDR3 is 15 amino acids long. The CDR3 bases are TGTGCCAGCAGCAGAAGTAGCGGGGGAGGCTACGAGCAGTACTTC. Its translation: CASSRSSGGGYEQYF.

The chain carries TRBV20-1 and TRBJ2-5, with 13 bases identical to TRBD2. Trimming cost V 6 bases and J 3 bases; bases outside gene matches: 4. The CDR3 totals 14 residues. Germline assignment: CDR1 DFQATT and CDR2 SNEGSKA (reference sequence). This CDR3 is CSATGTSGKETQYF. Here the CDR3 DNA reads TGCAGTGCAACCGGGACTAGCGGGAAAGAGACCCAGTACTTC.

The chain has TRBV7-2 and TRBJ2-3; 7 nucleotides agree with TRBD1. Germline V gene data show CDR1 as SGHTA and CDR2 as FQGNSA. The junction had 5 bases not matched to a gene; V was cut back by 3 bases and J by 2 bases. CDR3 length: 15 amino acids. The CDR3 DNA reads TGTGCCAGCAGCTTTGTGGGACAGCCCACAGATACGCAGTATTTT. Protein product: CASSFVGQPTDTQYF.

The CDR3 DNA follows: TGTGCCAGCAGCTCCGGACAGGGAGGCACAGATACGCAGTATTTT. Amino acid sequence: CASSSGQGGTDTQYF. V gene TRBV7-9 combines with J gene TRBJ2-3; 8 bases line up with TRBD1. With 4 bases clipped from V and 1 base from J, the junction kept 4 bases outside the gene matches. This CDR3 is 15 amino acids long. Germline CDR1 SEHNR, CDR2 FQNEAQ (reference sequence).

This clonotype was seen more than once but under ten times. The chain recombines TRBV4-2 with TRBJ2-3; D possibly corresponds to TRBD1 (5 bases). With 0 bases removed from V and 6 bases from J, the gap between germline ends came to 10 bases. Germline lookup yields CDR1 LGHNA and CDR2 YNFKEQ. This CDR3 has 14 residues. The CDR3 loop is CASSQEKGMDTQYF. In DNA form, the CDR3 reads TGTGCCAGCAGCCAAGAAAAGGGGATGGATACGCAGTATTTT.

The CDR3 coding sequence is TGTGCCAGCAGCTGGACAGGGCGTAACTATGGCTACACCTTC. Protein product: CASSWTGRNYGYTF. The rearrangement links TRBV7-9 to TRBJ1-2, with 8 positions matching TRBD1. After removal of 4 bases from V and 1 base from J, the junction contained 2 bases not matched to a gene. CDR3 length: 14 amino acids. Germline V gene sequence: CDR1 SEHNR, CDR2 FQNEAQ (reference sequence).

The genes are TRBV7-8 and TRBJ1-2; 7 bases are a match to TRBD1. Germline V lookup: CDR1 SGHVS, CDR2 FQNEAQ. Trimming at V came to 0 bases and at J to 4 bases, leaving 8 bases not matched to a gene. This CDR3 has 16 residues. The CDR3 here is CASSLAWGQYVYGYTF. The CDR3 nucleotides read TGTGCCAGCAGCTTAGCGTGGGGACAGTATGTCTATGGCTACACCTTC.